Listed below are T cell receptor beta chains from one sample, sequenced in a study of technical replicates of blood from a few donors. TCRdb's copy holds only in-frame clones and misses some; the assay was immunoSEQ multiplex PCR. The table shows tens of thousands of clones, with 90% to 95% occurring only once. The sample consisted of T cells isolated from PBMCs. The source of these receptors is a human donor in good health. Each CDR3 is given with its conserved first and last residue. A D gene is named only where the DNA matches it firmly. The size field is filled for only some rows; it gives once, few, many or a size class.

once,.,TRBV27,TRBJ2-1,CASSGGNEQFF,TGTGCCAGCAGTGGGGGGAATGAGCAGTTCTTC
once,TRBD2,TRBV6-5,TRBJ2-1,CASSYGGGRPTEQFF,TGTGCCAGCAGTTACGGTGGCGGGAGACCTACTGAGCAGTTCTTC
.,TRBD2,TRBV5-1,TRBJ2-3,CASGLRSGTADTQYF,TGCGCCAGCGGACTACGGAGCGGGACTGCAGATACGCAGTATTTT
.,TRBD2,TRBV9,TRBJ2-3,CASSVGAGGLTDTQYF,TGTGCCAGCAGCGTAGGTGCGGGGGGGCTCACAGATACGCAGTATTTT
.,TRBD1,TRBV6-1,TRBJ2-5,CASRMTGVGQETQYF,TGTGCCAGCAGGATGACAGGGGTAGGGCAAGAGACCCAGTACTTC
.,.,TRBV28,TRBJ1-2,CASSTGEGTIYGYTF,TGTGCCAGCAGTACCGGGGAGGGAACCATCTATGGCTACACCTTC
.,TRBD2,TRBV5-1,TRBJ2-5,CASSFRGISLAGEETQYF,TGCGCCAGCAGCTTTCGTGGTATTAGCCTAGCGGGAGAAGAGACCCAGTACTTC
.,.,TRBV18,TRBJ1-5,CASSQGHNQPQHF,TGTGCCAGCTCACAGGGACACAATCAGCCCCAGCATTTT
.,TRBD1,TRBV4-1,TRBJ2-1,CASSTTQTGVSYNEQFF,TGCGCCAGCAGCACTACCCAAACAGGGGTATCCTACAATGAGCAGTTCTTC
.,.,TRBV27,TRBJ2-5,CASSVFIGVGEPQETQYF,TGTGCCAGCAGTGTATTTATCGGGGTCGGGGAACCCCAAGAGACCCAGTACTTC
.,.,TRBV4-1,TRBJ2-3,CASSQRISPGPSTDTQYF,TGCGCCAGCAGCCAACGCATATCTCCAGGGCCCAGCACAGATACGCAGTATTTT
.,.,TRBV27,TRBJ1-1,CASSLSPGGNTEAFF,TGTGCCAGCAGTTTGAGTCCTGGAGGGAACACTGAAGCTTTCTTT
once,.,TRBV19,TRBJ2-3,CASSTYSGSGTDTQYF,TGTGCCAGTAGTACATATAGCGGTTCGGGCACAGATACGCAGTATTTT
.,.,TRBV7-9,TRBJ1-1,CASSPPTAKLNTEAFF,TGTGCCAGCAGCCCACCGACAGCAAAGCTGAACACTGAAGCTTTCTTT
.,TRBD1,TRBV7-6,TRBJ1-2,CASSSQTGSNGYTF,TGTGCCAGCAGCTCCCAGACAGGGTCGAATGGCTACACCTTC
.,TRBD1,TRBV28,TRBJ2-7,CASSLMGQSYEQYF,TGTGCCAGCAGTTTAATGGGACAGTCCTACGAGCAGTACTTC
.,.,TRBV21-1,TRBJ1-2,CASSKESPAYGYTF,TGTGCCAGCAGCAAAGAGAGCCCTGCTTATGGCTACACCTTC
.,TRBD1,TRBV6-1,TRBJ2-7,CASSGPGQVAREQYF,TGTGCCAGCAGTGGGCCGGGACAGGTGGCTAGGGAGCAGTACTTC
once,.,TRBV20-1,TRBJ2-7,CSAAADYEQYF,TGCAGTGCTGCGGCGGATTACGAGCAGTACTTC
.,TRBD2,TRBV18,TRBJ2-7,CASSQSGGSSYEQYF,TGTGCCAGCTCACAAAGCGGGGGGAGCTCCTACGAGCAGTACTTC
.,.,TRBV7-3,TRBJ1-3,CASSLKVRGYSGNTIYF,TGTGCCAGCAGCTTAAAAGTTCGGGGGTACTCTGGAAACACCATATATTTT
.,.,TRBV6-6,TRBJ2-7,CASSLQGNEQYF,TGTGCCAGCAGTTTACAGGGTAACGAGCAGTACTTC
.,.,TRBV28,TRBJ1-1,CASSPEDSHTEAFF,TGTGCCAGCAGTCCTGAGGACAGCCACACTGAAGCTTTCTTT
.,.,TRBV7-3,TRBJ2-7,CASSAGGEQYF,TGTGCCAGCAGCGCAGGGGGGGAGCAGTACTTC
.,.,TRBV7-9,TRBJ1-5,CASSLEGGVLQPQHF,TGTGCCAGCAGCTTAGAAGGAGGGGTGCTTCAGCCCCAGCATTTT
.,.,TRBV4-1,TRBJ1-4,CASSTRRAEATNEKLFF,TGCGCCAGCAGCACCAGACGGGCGGAGGCAACTAATGAAAAACTGTTTTTT
.,.,TRBV9,TRBJ2-7,CASSVAAGSQGYEQYF,TGTGCCAGCAGCGTAGCTGCGGGCTCTCAGGGGTACGAGCAGTACTTC